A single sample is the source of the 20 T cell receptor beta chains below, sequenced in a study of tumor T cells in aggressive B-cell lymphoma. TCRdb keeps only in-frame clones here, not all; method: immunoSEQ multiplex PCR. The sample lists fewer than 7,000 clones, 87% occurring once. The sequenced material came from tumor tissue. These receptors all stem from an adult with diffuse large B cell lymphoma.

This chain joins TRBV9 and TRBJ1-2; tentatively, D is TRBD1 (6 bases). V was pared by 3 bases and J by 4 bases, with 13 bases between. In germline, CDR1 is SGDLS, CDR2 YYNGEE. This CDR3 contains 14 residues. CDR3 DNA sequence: TGTGCCAGCAGCGGAGGGGGTACTGCCTATGGCTACACCTTC. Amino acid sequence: CASSGGGTAYGYTF.

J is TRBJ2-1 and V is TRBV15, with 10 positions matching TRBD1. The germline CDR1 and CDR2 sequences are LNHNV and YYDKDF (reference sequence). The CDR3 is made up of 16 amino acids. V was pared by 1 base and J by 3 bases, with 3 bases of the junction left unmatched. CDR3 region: CATSRGGQGIYNEQFF. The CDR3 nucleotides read TGTGCCACCAGCAGAGGGGGACAGGGGATCTACAATGAGCAGTTCTTC.

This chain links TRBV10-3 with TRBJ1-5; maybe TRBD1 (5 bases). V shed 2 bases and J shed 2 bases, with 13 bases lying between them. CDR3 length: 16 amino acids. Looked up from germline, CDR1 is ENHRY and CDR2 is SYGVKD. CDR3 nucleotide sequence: TGTGCCATCAGTGAGCGTGTGGGGGGGGGCAATCAGCCCCAGCATTTT. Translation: CAISERVGGGNQPQHF.

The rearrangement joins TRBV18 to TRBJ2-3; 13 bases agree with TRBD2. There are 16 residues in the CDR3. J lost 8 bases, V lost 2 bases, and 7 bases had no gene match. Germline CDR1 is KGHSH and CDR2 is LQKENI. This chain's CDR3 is CASSPVGLAGKGTQYF. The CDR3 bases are TGTGCCAGCTCACCAGTGGGACTAGCGGGGAAAGGTACGCAGTATTTT.

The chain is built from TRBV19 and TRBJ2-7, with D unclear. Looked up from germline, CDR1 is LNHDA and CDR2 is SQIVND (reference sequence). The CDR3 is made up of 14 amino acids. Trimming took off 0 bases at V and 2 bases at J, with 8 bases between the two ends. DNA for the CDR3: TGTGCCAGTAGTATAGATTACGCAGCCTACGAGCAGTACTTC. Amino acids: CASSIDYAAYEQYF.

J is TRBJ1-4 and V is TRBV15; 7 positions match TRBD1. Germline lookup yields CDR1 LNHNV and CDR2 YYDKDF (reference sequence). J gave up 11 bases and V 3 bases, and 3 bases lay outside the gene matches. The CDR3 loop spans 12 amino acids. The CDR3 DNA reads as TGTGCCACCAGCAGGGTGACAGGGAAACTGTTTTTT. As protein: CATSRVTGKLFF.

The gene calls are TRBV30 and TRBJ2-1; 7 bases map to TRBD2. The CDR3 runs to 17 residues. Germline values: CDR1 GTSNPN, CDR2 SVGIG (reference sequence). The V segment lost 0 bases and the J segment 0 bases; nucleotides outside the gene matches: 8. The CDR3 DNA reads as TGTGCCTGGAGTGTACTGCGTCGCGGGAGCTCCTACAATGAGCAGTTCTTC. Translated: CAWSVLRRGSSYNEQFF.

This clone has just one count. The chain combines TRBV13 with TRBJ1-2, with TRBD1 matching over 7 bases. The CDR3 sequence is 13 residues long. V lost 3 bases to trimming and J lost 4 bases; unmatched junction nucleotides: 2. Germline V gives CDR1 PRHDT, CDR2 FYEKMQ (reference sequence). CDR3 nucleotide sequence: TGTGCCAGCAGCTTCGGACAGGTCTATGGCTACACCTTC. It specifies CASSFGQVYGYTF.

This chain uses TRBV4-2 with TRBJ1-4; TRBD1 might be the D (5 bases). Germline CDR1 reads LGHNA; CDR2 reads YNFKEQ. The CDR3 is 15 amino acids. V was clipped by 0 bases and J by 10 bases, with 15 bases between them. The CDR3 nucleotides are TGTGCCAGCAGCCAAGAGGGGCAGGGCGACCGAAAACTGTTTTTT. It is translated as CASSQEGQGDRKLFF.

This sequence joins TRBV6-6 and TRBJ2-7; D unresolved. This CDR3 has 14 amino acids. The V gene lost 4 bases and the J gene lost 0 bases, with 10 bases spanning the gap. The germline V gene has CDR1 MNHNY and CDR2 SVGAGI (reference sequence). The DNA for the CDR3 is TGTGCCAGCAGTTCCTTAACTACCTCCTACGAGCAGTACTTC. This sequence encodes CASSSLTTSYEQYF.

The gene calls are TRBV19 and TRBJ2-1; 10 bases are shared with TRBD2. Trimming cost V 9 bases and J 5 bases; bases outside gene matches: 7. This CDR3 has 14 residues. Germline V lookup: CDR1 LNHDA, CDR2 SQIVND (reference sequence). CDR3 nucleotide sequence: TGTGCCAGGATAGCGGGAGGACCGAACAATGAGCAGTTCTTC. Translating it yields CARIAGGPNNEQFF.

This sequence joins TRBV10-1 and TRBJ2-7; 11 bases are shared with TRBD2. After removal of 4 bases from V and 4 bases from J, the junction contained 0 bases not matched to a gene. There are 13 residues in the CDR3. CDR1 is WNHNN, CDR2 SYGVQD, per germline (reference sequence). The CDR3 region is CASSASGRYEQYF. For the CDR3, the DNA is TGCGCCAGCAGTGCTAGCGGGAGGTACGAGCAGTACTTC.

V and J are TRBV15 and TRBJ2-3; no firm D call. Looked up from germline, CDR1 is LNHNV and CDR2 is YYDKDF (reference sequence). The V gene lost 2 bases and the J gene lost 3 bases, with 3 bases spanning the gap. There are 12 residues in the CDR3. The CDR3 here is CATSRRTDTQYF. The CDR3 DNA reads TGTGCCACCAGCAGACGGACAGATACGCAGTATTTT. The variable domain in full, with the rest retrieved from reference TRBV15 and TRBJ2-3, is DAMVIQNPRYQVTQFGKPVTLSCSQTLNHNVMYWYQQKSSQAPKLLFHYYDKDFNNEADTPDNFQSRRPNTSFCFLDIRSPGLGDTAMYLCATSRRTDTQYFGPGTRLTVL.

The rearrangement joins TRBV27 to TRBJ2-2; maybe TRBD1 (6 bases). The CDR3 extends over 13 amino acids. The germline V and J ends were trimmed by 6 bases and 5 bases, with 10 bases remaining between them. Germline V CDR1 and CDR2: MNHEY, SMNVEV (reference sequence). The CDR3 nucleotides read TGTGCCAGCAGCTTCGGACAGACCGGGGAGCTGTTTTTT. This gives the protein CASSFGQTGELFF.

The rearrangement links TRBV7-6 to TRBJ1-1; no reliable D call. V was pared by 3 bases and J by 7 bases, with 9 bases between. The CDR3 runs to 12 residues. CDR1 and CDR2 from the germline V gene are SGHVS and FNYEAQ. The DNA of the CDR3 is TGTGCCAGCAGCTTCGGGAACGGTGAAGCTTTCTTT. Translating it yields CASSFGNGEAFF.

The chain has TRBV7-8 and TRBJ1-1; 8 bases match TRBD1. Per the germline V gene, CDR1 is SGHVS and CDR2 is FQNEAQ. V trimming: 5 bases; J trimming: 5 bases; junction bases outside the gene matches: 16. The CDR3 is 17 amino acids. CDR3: CASSPDLLGRGRTEAFF. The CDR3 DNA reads TGTGCCAGCAGCCCAGACCTTTTGGGCAGGGGGCGAACTGAAGCTTTCTTT.

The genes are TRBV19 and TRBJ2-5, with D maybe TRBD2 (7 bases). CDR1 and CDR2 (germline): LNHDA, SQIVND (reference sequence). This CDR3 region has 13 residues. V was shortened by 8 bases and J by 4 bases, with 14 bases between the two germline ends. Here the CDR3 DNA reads TGTGCCAGTCTGGGGGGGCCGGGAGAGACCCAGTACTTC. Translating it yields CASLGGPGETQYF.

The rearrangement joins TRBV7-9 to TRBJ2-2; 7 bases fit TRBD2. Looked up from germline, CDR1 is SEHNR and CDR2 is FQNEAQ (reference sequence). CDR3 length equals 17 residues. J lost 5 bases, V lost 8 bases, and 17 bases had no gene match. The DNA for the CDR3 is TGTGCCAGCCCGCCCGAAAGCGGGACCTCCGCGACCGGGGAGCTGTTTTTT. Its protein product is CASPPESGTSATGELFF.

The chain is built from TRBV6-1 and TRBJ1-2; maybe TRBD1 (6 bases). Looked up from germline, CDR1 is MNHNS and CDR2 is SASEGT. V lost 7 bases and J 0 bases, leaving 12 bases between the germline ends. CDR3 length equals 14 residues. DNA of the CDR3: TGTGCCAGCACTTACAGGGTCCCTAACTATGGCTACACCTTC. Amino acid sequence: CASTYRVPNYGYTF.

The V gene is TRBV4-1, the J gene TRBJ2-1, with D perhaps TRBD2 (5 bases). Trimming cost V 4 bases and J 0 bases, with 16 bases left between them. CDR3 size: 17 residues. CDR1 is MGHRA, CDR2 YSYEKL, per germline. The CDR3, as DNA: TGCGCCAGCAGCCTGTGGGAGAGAGTTAGCTCCTACAATGAGCAGTTCTTC. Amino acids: CASSLWERVSSYNEQFF.